Listed below are T cell receptor beta chains from one sample, sequenced in a study of cytomegalovirus exposure and HLA in healthy donors. The protocol was immunoSEQ multiplex PCR, while the TCRdb copy is restricted to in-frame clones and leaves out a portion. Found here are some 150,000 clones, around nine tenths of them singletons; the top ten hold about 5.5%. Input material: PBMCs. Receptor source: a woman younger than 45 in good health and CMV-seronegative. The CDR3 runs from the conserved cysteine through the conserved F or W. A D gene is named only where the DNA matches it firmly. Clone size, where shown, is once, few, many, or a class for clones that have expanded.

clone size: once
D gene: -
J gene: TRBJ2-2
V gene: TRBV15
CDR3 DNA: TGTGCCACCAGCAGAGAGCGGTACGGGGAGCTGTTTTTT
CDR3 protein: CATSRERYGELFF

clone size: -
D gene: -
J gene: TRBJ1-5
V gene: TRBV18
CDR3 DNA: TGTGCCAGCTCACCACCGTCGGTTCAGCCCCAGCATTTT
CDR3 protein: CASSPPSVQPQHF

clone size: -
D gene: -
J gene: TRBJ2-1
V gene: TRBV5-6
CDR3 DNA: TGTGCCAGCCTACCGGGGAGCGGATCCTACAATGAGCAGTTCTTC
CDR3 protein: CASLPGSGSYNEQFF

clone size: -
D gene: -
J gene: TRBJ1-5
V gene: TRBV4-3
CDR3 DNA: TGCGCCAGCAGCCAAGATCCGGGTAGGGGGGGAGATCAGCCCCAGCATTTT
CDR3 protein: CASSQDPGRGGDQPQHF

clone size: -
D gene: TRBD2
J gene: TRBJ2-5
V gene: TRBV15
CDR3 DNA: TGTGCCACCAGCAGATGGCTAGCGGGGGGCCAAGAGACCCAGTACTTC
CDR3 protein: CATSRWLAGGQETQYF

clone size: -
D gene: TRBD1
J gene: TRBJ2-7
V gene: TRBV19
CDR3 DNA: TGTGCCAGTAGTACGGGGACAGGGGAGGCGTACGAGCAGTACTTC
CDR3 protein: CASSTGTGEAYEQYF

clone size: once
D gene: -
J gene: TRBJ2-1
V gene: TRBV19
CDR3 DNA: TGTGCCAGTAGTAACCCCTCCCAGGGGCCCCACTACAATGAGCAGTTCTTC
CDR3 protein: CASSNPSQGPHYNEQFF

clone size: -
D gene: -
J gene: TRBJ1-2
V gene: TRBV13
CDR3 DNA: TGTGCCAGCAGCTTGGGCGAGACAAGGGGCTACACCTTC
CDR3 protein: CASSLGETRGYTF

clone size: -
D gene: TRBD1
J gene: TRBJ1-4
V gene: TRBV5-8
CDR3 DNA: TGTGCCAGCAGCGATGGGGGACAGGGGACTAATGAAAAACTGTTTTTT
CDR3 protein: CASSDGGQGTNEKLFF

clone size: few
D gene: -
J gene: TRBJ2-7
V gene: TRBV5-6
CDR3 DNA: TGTGCCAGCAGCTTGGGCCAGGGCGAGCAGTACTTC
CDR3 protein: CASSLGQGEQYF

clone size: once
D gene: -
J gene: TRBJ1-1
V gene: TRBV28
CDR3 DNA: TGTGCCAGCAGTTTTCGTCGGACTGAAGCTTTCTTT
CDR3 protein: CASSFRRTEAFF

clone size: -
D gene: -
J gene: TRBJ1-4
V gene: TRBV28
CDR3 DNA: TGTGCCAGCAGCCCTCCAACTAATGAAAAACTGTTTTTT
CDR3 protein: CASSPPTNEKLFF

clone size: -
D gene: TRBD2
J gene: TRBJ2-5
V gene: TRBV18
CDR3 DNA: TGTGCCAGCTCCCAAACAAAGACTAGCGGGAGCGAAGAGACCCAGTACTTC
CDR3 protein: CASSQTKTSGSEETQYF

clone size: -
D gene: -
J gene: TRBJ1-5
V gene: TRBV19
CDR3 DNA: TGTGCCAGTAGTATCCCGGCAGGAGGGAGCAATCAGCCCCAGCATTTT
CDR3 protein: CASSIPAGGSNQPQHF

clone size: once
D gene: -
J gene: TRBJ2-2
V gene: TRBV4-1
CDR3 DNA: TGCGCCAGCAGCCAACTCGGGGAGCTGTTTTTT
CDR3 protein: CASSQLGELFF

clone size: -
D gene: TRBD1
J gene: TRBJ2-7
V gene: TRBV19
CDR3 DNA: TGTGCCAGTAGTTCCTTGGACAGGGCCTACGAGCAGTACTTC
CDR3 protein: CASSSLDRAYEQYF

clone size: -
D gene: -
J gene: TRBJ2-3
V gene: TRBV30
CDR3 DNA: TGTGCCTGGAGTGTATTCGCGGGAAGCACAGATACGCAGTATTTT
CDR3 protein: CAWSVFAGSTDTQYF

clone size: -
D gene: -
J gene: TRBJ2-7
V gene: TRBV18
CDR3 DNA: TGTGCCAGCTCCCTCCGACAGGGAGGCAACTACGAGCAGTACTTC
CDR3 protein: CASSLRQGGNYEQYF

clone size: -
D gene: -
J gene: TRBJ1-4
V gene: TRBV11-3
CDR3 DNA: TGTGCCAGCAGCGCCCGTGAGGTAAACGAGGTACTTAATGAAAAACTGTTTTTT
CDR3 protein: CASSAREVNEVLNEKLFF

clone size: -
D gene: TRBD2
J gene: TRBJ2-4
V gene: TRBV2
CDR3 DNA: TGTGCCAGCAGTGAAGCGGTAATGACACTAGCGGGTGCCAAAAACATTCAGTACTTC
CDR3 protein: CASSEAVMTLAGAKNIQYF

clone size: -
D gene: -
J gene: TRBJ2-2
V gene: TRBV30
CDR3 DNA: TGTGCCTGGAGCGCTAGGGGGACCGGGGAGCTGTTTTTT
CDR3 protein: CAWSARGTGELFF

clone size: -
D gene: -
J gene: TRBJ2-7
V gene: TRBV7-2
CDR3 DNA: TGTGCCAGCAGCCCCGATTCGGGGGTCTACGAGCAGTACTTC
CDR3 protein: CASSPDSGVYEQYF

clone size: -
D gene: -
J gene: TRBJ2-3
V gene: TRBV2
CDR3 DNA: TGTGCCAGCAGTAAGAGCTACGGTAGCCCCACAGATACGCAGTATTTT
CDR3 protein: CASSKSYGSPTDTQYF

clone size: -
D gene: TRBD1
J gene: TRBJ1-2
V gene: TRBV5-4
CDR3 DNA: TGTGCCAGCAGCCGAGGACAGGGGGCATGGCGTGGCTACACCTTC
CDR3 protein: CASSRGQGAWRGYTF

clone size: -
D gene: -
J gene: TRBJ2-5
V gene: TRBV18
CDR3 DNA: TGTGCCAGCTCACTTAATACTCACGTCTCAGGAGAGACCCAGTACTTC
CDR3 protein: CASSLNTHVSGETQYF

clone size: once
D gene: -
J gene: TRBJ2-7
V gene: TRBV5-6
CDR3 DNA: TGTGCCAGCAAGAGGGAAGGACCCGGCCACGAGCAGTACTTC
CDR3 protein: CASKREGPGHEQYF

clone size: -
D gene: -
J gene: TRBJ2-7
V gene: TRBV7-9
CDR3 DNA: TGTGCCAGCAGCCCGAATAAGGGGGAGCAGTACTTC
CDR3 protein: CASSPNKGEQYF

clone size: -
D gene: -
J gene: TRBJ1-6
V gene: TRBV2
CDR3 DNA: TGTGCCAGCCGAAGGGGGACACCTAGCTCCTATAATTCACCCCTCCACTTT
CDR3 protein: CASRRGTPSSYNSPLHF

clone size: once
D gene: -
J gene: TRBJ1-1
V gene: TRBV28
CDR3 DNA: TGTGCCAGCAGGACGGGAGCCGCGAACACTGAAGCTTTCTTT
CDR3 protein: CASRTGAANTEAFF

clone size: -
D gene: -
J gene: TRBJ1-1
V gene: TRBV29-1
CDR3 DNA: TGCAGCGTTGATGGTAGCCCCACTGAAGCTTTCTTT
CDR3 protein: CSVDGSPTEAFF

clone size: -
D gene: -
J gene: TRBJ2-5
V gene: TRBV4-3
CDR3 DNA: TGCGCCAGCAGCCAGGACAGGAGGGGGCAAGAGACCCAGTACTTC
CDR3 protein: CASSQDRRGQETQYF

clone size: -
D gene: -
J gene: TRBJ2-4
V gene: TRBV28
CDR3 DNA: TGTGCCAGCGGAGTTCTAGCCAAAAACATTCAGTACTTC
CDR3 protein: CASGVLAKNIQYF

clone size: -
D gene: TRBD1
J gene: TRBJ1-5
V gene: TRBV7-9
CDR3 DNA: TGTGCCAGCACCGATCAGGGGGCTGGTCAGCCCCAGCATTTT
CDR3 protein: CASTDQGAGQPQHF

clone size: -
D gene: -
J gene: TRBJ2-3
V gene: TRBV4-1
CDR3 DNA: TGCGCCAGCAGCCAAGCGGGACACCCTAGCACAGATACGCAGTATTTT
CDR3 protein: CASSQAGHPSTDTQYF

clone size: -
D gene: -
J gene: TRBJ1-1
V gene: TRBV6-1
CDR3 DNA: TGTGCCAGCAGTGAAAGGTCTCGGGTTACTGAAGCTTTCTTT
CDR3 protein: CASSERSRVTEAFF

clone size: -
D gene: TRBD2
J gene: TRBJ2-2
V gene: TRBV28
CDR3 DNA: TGTGCCAGCAGTAGCGGGACTAGCGGGCACACCGGGGAGCTGTTTTTT
CDR3 protein: CASSSGTSGHTGELFF

clone size: -
D gene: -
J gene: TRBJ2-2
V gene: TRBV7-2
CDR3 DNA: TGTGCCAGCAGCCAGAGGGTCGCGAACACCGGGGAGCTGTTTTTT
CDR3 protein: CASSQRVANTGELFF

clone size: -
D gene: TRBD2
J gene: TRBJ2-3
V gene: TRBV5-1
CDR3 DNA: TGCGCCAGCAGCTTGGCCCCTAGACTAGCGGGGGTGGTAGAAAATACGCAGTATTTT
CDR3 protein: CASSLAPRLAGVVENTQYF

clone size: once
D gene: -
J gene: TRBJ2-7
V gene: TRBV2
CDR3 DNA: TGTGCCAGCAGTTCGCTCTCCTACGAGCAGTACTTC
CDR3 protein: CASSSLSYEQYF

clone size: -
D gene: -
J gene: TRBJ1-2
V gene: TRBV28
CDR3 DNA: TGTGCCAGCTCATTTACAGGGACCTATGGCTACACCTTC
CDR3 protein: CASSFTGTYGYTF

clone size: -
D gene: -
J gene: TRBJ2-1
V gene: TRBV5-8
CDR3 DNA: TGTGCCAGCAGCTTCGAGCGGAGAGGTGAGCAGTTCTTC
CDR3 protein: CASSFERRGEQFF

clone size: once
D gene: -
J gene: TRBJ1-1
V gene: TRBV1
CDR3 DNA: TGCACCAGCAGCCAAGATGCCAGGGCGAACACTGAAGCTTTCTTT
CDR3 protein: CTSSQDARANTEAFF

clone size: -
D gene: -
J gene: TRBJ1-3
V gene: TRBV4-1
CDR3 DNA: TGCGCCAGCAGCCAAGAGGGCAGGGGCGCTGGAAACACCATATATTTT
CDR3 protein: CASSQEGRGAGNTIYF

clone size: -
D gene: TRBD1
J gene: TRBJ2-5
V gene: TRBV6-6
CDR3 DNA: TGTGCCAGCAGCGGACAGGGGAAGGATGGCCAAGAGACCCAGTACTTC
CDR3 protein: CASSGQGKDGQETQYF

clone size: -
D gene: TRBD2
J gene: TRBJ2-5
V gene: TRBV5-1
CDR3 DNA: TGCGCCAGCAGCTTGTTGCCGGGGGGTTCGGAGACCCAGTACTTC
CDR3 protein: CASSLLPGGSETQYF

clone size: -
D gene: TRBD2
J gene: TRBJ2-2
V gene: TRBV5-8
CDR3 DNA: TGTGCCGGCGTTCGGGACTACCCATTGAGTGAGCTGTTTTTT
CDR3 protein: CAGVRDYPLSELFF

clone size: -
D gene: TRBD1
J gene: TRBJ1-6
V gene: TRBV28
CDR3 DNA: TGTGCCAGCAGCGCGGGACAGGGTGATTCACCCCTCCACTTT
CDR3 protein: CASSAGQGDSPLHF

clone size: -
D gene: TRBD2
J gene: TRBJ2-7
V gene: TRBV7-2
CDR3 DNA: TGTGCCAGCAGCTTAGTAGCTAGCGGGGGGGCTTCTTGGTACGAGCAGTACTTC
CDR3 protein: CASSLVASGGASWYEQYF

clone size: -
D gene: TRBD1
J gene: TRBJ2-7
V gene: TRBV6-6
CDR3 DNA: TGTGCCAGCAGTAGGGACAGCTACTACGAGCAGTACTTC
CDR3 protein: CASSRDSYYEQYF

clone size: -
D gene: TRBD1
J gene: TRBJ2-2
V gene: TRBV5-1
CDR3 DNA: TGCGCCAGCAGCTTCGGGACAGCGAACACCGGGGAGCTGTTTTTT
CDR3 protein: CASSFGTANTGELFF

clone size: -
D gene: -
J gene: TRBJ2-4
V gene: TRBV20-1
CDR3 DNA: TGCAGTGCTAGAGCCGGGAACATTCAGTACTTC
CDR3 protein: CSARAGNIQYF

clone size: -
D gene: TRBD1
J gene: TRBJ1-1
V gene: TRBV13
CDR3 DNA: TGTGCCAGCAGCTTATCCCTGGACAGGTTGGCCATGAACACTGAAGCTTTCTTT
CDR3 protein: CASSLSLDRLAMNTEAFF

clone size: -
D gene: -
J gene: TRBJ1-1
V gene: TRBV19
CDR3 DNA: TGTGCCAGTAGTATCGTCCTTCAGGGGTTCGGTTGGAACACTGAAGCTTTCTTT
CDR3 protein: CASSIVLQGFGWNTEAFF

clone size: -
D gene: TRBD2
J gene: TRBJ2-2
V gene: TRBV19
CDR3 DNA: TGTGCCAGCTCGACTAGCGGGAGCGCCGGGGAGCTGTTTTTT
CDR3 protein: CASSTSGSAGELFF

clone size: -
D gene: -
J gene: TRBJ1-1
V gene: TRBV4-2
CDR3 DNA: TGTGCCAGCAGCCAAGATACAGGGATCGGCACTGAAGCTTTCTTT
CDR3 protein: CASSQDTGIGTEAFF

clone size: once
D gene: -
J gene: TRBJ2-3
V gene: TRBV6-5
CDR3 DNA: TGTGCCAGCAGTTACTCTCAGGGGAGAACAGATACGCAGTATTTT
CDR3 protein: CASSYSQGRTDTQYF

clone size: -
D gene: -
J gene: TRBJ2-3
V gene: TRBV19
CDR3 DNA: TGTGCCAGTAGTATATGGGGCGCCGACACAGATACGCAGTATTTT
CDR3 protein: CASSIWGADTDTQYF

clone size: -
D gene: TRBD1
J gene: TRBJ1-1
V gene: TRBV18
CDR3 DNA: TGTGCCAGCTCACCGACAGGGGCGTTCTCTTCTGAAGCTTTCTTT
CDR3 protein: CASSPTGAFSSEAFF

clone size: -
D gene: TRBD1
J gene: TRBJ1-2
V gene: TRBV4-3
CDR3 DNA: TGCGCCAGCAGCCAAGAACTAAGATCCGGGACAGCGTACTATGGCTACACCTTC
CDR3 protein: CASSQELRSGTAYYGYTF